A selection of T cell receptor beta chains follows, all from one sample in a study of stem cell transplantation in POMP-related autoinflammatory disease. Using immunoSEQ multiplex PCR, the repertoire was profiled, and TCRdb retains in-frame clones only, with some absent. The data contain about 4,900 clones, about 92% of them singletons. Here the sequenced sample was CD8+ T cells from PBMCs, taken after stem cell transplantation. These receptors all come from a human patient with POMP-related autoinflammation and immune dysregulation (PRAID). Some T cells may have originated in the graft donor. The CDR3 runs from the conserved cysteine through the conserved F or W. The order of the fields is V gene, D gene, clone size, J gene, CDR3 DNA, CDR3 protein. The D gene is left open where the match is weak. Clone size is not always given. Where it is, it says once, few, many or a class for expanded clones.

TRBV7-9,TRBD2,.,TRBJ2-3,TGTGCCAGCAGCCCACCCCTAGCGGGAGGGGGGAATACGCAGTATTTT,CASSPPLAGGGNTQYF
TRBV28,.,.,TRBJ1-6,TGTGCCAGCAGTGTAGGGACCGCACTTCGCTCACCCCTCCACTTT,CASSVGTALRSPLHF
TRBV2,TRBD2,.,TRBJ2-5,TGTGCCAGCATCGCCTGGTCGGGAGGGAGGCAAGAGACCCAGTACTTC,CASIAWSGGRQETQYF
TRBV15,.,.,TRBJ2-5,TGTGCCACCAGCGGGGCCAGGTACCAAGAGACCCAGTACTTC,CATSGARYQETQYF
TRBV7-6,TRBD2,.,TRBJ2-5,TGTGCCAGCAGCTTAGATAGCGGGATGGGAGAGACCCAGTACTTC,CASSLDSGMGETQYF
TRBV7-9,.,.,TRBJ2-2,TGTGCCAGCAGCTACACTAGATTGGGACCTACCGGGGAGCTGTTTTTT,CASSYTRLGPTGELFF
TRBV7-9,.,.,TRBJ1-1,TGTGCCAGCAGCCCTGTGACAGGCGGGAACACTGAAGCTTTCTTT,CASSPVTGGNTEAFF
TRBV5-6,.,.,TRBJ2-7,TGTGCCAGCAGCGGGGACTCCCAGCTCGAGCAGTACTTC,CASSGDSQLEQYF
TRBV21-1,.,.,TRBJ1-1,TGTGCCAGCAGCCGAGGTGTAGCTACAATTCGCACTGAAGCTTTCTTT,CASSRGVATIRTEAFF
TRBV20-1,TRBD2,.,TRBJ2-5,TGCAGTGCTAGTGGGACTAGCGGCCAAGAGACCCAGTACTTC,CSASGTSGQETQYF
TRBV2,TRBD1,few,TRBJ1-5,TGTGCCAGCAGTGCCGAGGGGGCCGATCAGCCCCAGCATTTT,CASSAEGADQPQHF
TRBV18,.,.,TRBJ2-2,TGTGCCAGCTCACCAGGTAACACCGGGGAGCTGTTTTTT,CASSPGNTGELFF
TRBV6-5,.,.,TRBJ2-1,TGTGCCAGCAGAAGGGACAGCGGGGAGGCCAATGAGCAGTTCTTC,CASRRDSGEANEQFF
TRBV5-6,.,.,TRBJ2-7,TGTGCCAGCAGCTTTACAAGCGGAGAGCAGTACTTC,CASSFTSGEQYF
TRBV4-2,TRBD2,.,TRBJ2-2,TGTGCCAGCAGCCAAGTCGTGCTAGCGGGAGTAGGTAGGGCCGGGGAGCTGTTTTTT,CASSQVVLAGVGRAGELFF
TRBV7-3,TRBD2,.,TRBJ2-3,TGTGCCAGCAGCTTAAAGTCGTCCAGCGGGAGTGCAGATACGCAGTATTTT,CASSLKSSSGSADTQYF